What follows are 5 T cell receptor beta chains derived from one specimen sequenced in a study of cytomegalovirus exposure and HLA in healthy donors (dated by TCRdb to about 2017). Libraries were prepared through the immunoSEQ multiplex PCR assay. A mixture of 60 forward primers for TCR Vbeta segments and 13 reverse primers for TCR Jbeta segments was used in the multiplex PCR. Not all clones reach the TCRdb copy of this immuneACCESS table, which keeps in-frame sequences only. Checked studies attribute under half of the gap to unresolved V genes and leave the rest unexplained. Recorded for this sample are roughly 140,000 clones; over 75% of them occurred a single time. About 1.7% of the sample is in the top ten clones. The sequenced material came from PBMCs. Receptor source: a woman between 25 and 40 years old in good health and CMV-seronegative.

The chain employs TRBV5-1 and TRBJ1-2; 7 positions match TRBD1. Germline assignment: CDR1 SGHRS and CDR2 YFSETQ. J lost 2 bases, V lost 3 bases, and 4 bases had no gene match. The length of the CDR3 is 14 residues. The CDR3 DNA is TGCGCCAGCAGCTGGGGGACAGCGAACTATGGCTACACCTTC. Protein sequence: CASSWGTANYGYTF.

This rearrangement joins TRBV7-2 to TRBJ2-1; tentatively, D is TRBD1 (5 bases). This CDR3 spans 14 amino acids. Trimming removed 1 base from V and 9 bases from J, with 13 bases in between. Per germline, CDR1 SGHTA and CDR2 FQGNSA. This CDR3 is CASSLVRGMSEQFF. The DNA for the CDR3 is TGTGCCAGCAGCTTAGTTAGGGGTATGAGTGAGCAGTTCTTC.

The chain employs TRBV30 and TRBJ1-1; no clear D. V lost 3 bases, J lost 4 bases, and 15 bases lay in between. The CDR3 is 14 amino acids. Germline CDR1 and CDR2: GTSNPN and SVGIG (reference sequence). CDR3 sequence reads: CAWRTGAGGTEAFF. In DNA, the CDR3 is TGTGCCTGGAGGACCGGTGCAGGAGGCACTGAAGCTTTCTTT.

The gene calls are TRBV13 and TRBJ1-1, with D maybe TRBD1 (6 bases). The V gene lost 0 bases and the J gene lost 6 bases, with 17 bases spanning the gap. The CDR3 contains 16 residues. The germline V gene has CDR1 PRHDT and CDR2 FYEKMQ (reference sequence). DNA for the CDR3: TGTGCCAGCAGCTTAGGGGGATCTGACAGGTCTGCTGAAGCTTTCTTT. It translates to CASSLGGSDRSAEAFF.

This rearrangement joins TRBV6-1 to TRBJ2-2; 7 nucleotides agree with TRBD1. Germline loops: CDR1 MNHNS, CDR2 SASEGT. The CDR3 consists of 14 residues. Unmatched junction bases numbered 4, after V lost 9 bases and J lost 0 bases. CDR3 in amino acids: CASYRGPNTGELFF. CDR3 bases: TGTGCCAGTTACAGGGGTCCGAACACCGGGGAGCTGTTTTTT.